This T cell receptor beta chain was captured by sequencing in a study of blood T cell repertoires in COVID-19. Turning to the study itself: PBMCs, B-cell-depleted T cells, or T cells were the source of the cDNA or gDNA that made up the material.

Clones were read by immunoSEQ multiplex PCR, and TCRdb kept only the in-frame ones, dropping some. The sample has fewer than 250,000 clones; roughly 85% are singletons. The V and J ends lost 5 bases and 0 bases, in that order; junction bases with no gene match: 18. Germline CDR1 SGHRS, CDR2 YFSETQ. The CDR3 consists of 19 residues. The sequenced sample consisted of PBMCs or T cells enriched from blood (not recorded which). The chain employs TRBV5-1 and TRBJ1-1, with 8 bases matching TRBD1. The receptor's source is a woman aged 40 to 50 who had been exposed to COVID-19. The CDR3 DNA reads TGCGCCAGCAGTATCACCTTGCAGGGGGCATCTTGGGTGAACACTGAAGCTTTCTTT. Amino acid sequence: CASSITLQGASWVNTEAFF.